The clone carrying this TCR beta chain was recorded at least ten times. The antigen is undetermined. These data originate in a study of breast tumors, draining lymph nodes, adjacent tissues. Study-level points and caveats: Most tumor T cells seemingly derive from lymph node, then expand in tumor. Tumor repertoires ranked between lymph nodes and nontumor tissue in diversity, with V and J gene preferences.

There are 14 residues in the CDR3. V lost 6 bases to trimming and J lost 6 bases, with 19 bases between them. CDR1 SQVTM and CDR2 ANQGSEA come from the germline V gene. TCRdb re-derived calls from the multiplex PCR reads in MiXCR, one entry per CDR3 protein. The sample yields tens of thousands of distinct CDR3 sequences, roughly three fifths seen once. The sequence was obtained from a female donor with breast cancer. Some clones in this sample may be carry-over from other donors' samples. Material for sequencing was tumor-adjacent breast tissue. The V and J genes are TRBV29-1 and TRBJ2-3, with TRBD1 as a possible D gene (6 bases). The CDR3 coding sequence is TGCAGCGTCCACAGCTACCAAACAGGGGATACGCAGTATTTT. Translated: CSVHSYQTGDTQYF.